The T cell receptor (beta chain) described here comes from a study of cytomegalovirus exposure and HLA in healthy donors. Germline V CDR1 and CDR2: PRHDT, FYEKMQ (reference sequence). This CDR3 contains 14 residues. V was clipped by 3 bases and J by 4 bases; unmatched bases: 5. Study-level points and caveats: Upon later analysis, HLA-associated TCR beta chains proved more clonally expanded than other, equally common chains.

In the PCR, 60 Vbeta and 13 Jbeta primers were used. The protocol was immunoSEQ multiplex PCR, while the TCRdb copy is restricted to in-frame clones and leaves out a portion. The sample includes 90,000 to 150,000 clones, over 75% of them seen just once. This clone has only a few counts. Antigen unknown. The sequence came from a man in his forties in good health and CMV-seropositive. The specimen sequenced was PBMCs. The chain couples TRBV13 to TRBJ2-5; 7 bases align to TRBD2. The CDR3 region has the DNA TGTGCCAGCAGCTTGAGGACTAGAGGAGAGACCCAGTACTTC. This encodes CASSLRTRGETQYF.